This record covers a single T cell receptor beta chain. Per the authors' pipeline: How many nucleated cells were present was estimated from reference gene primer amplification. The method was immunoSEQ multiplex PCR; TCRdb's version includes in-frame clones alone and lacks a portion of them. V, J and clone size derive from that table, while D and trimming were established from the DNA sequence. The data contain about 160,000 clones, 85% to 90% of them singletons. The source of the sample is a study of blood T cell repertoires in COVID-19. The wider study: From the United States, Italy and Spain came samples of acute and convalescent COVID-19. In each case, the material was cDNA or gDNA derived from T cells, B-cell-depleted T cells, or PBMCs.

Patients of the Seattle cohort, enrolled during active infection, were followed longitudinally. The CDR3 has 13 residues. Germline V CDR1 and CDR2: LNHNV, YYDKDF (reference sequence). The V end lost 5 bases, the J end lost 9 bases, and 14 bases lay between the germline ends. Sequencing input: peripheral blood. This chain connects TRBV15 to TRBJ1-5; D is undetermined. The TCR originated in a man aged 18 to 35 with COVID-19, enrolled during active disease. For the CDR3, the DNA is TGTGCCACCAGCCCGGAGGAGGGCCTGCCCCAGCATTTT. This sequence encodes CATSPEEGLPQHF.